This T cell receptor beta chain came from a study of early T cells in non-severe SARS-CoV-2 infection. Each single cDNA molecule received a unique molecular identifier. TCRdb passed the 5' RACE reads through MiXCR, listing each CDR3 protein once. This sample has over 25,000 distinct CDR3 sequences, with about 5% found just once. In its sample, this clonotype was seen many times. This TCR was recovered from an adult who was a healthcare worker with PCR-confirmed SARS-CoV-2 infection or an uninfected control (not recorded which). Sample: whole blood.

The CDR3 DNA reads TGTGCCAGCAGGGCTCCGGGACAGGGAACAGATACGCAGTATTTT. Translated, it gives CASRAPGQGTDTQYF. The chain recombines TRBV11-2 with TRBJ2-3; 9 bases match TRBD1. Germline CDR1 is SGHAT and CDR2 is FQNNGV. The CDR3 runs 15 residues. V lost 6 bases and J lost 3; bases outside the gene matches: 7. The whole variable domain, filled in from reference TRBV11-2 and TRBJ2-3, reads EAGVAQSPRYKIIEKRQSVAFWCNPISGHATLYWYQQILGQGPKLLIQFQNNGVVDDSQLPKDRFSAERLKGVDSTLKIQPAKLEDSAVYLCASRAPGQGTDTQYFGPGTRLTVL.